Below are 5 T cell receptor beta chains sequenced from a single sample in a study of T cell repertoires in cytomegalovirus infection. These receptors' targets are unknown. TCRdb itself ran the reads through MiXCR, one entry per CDR3 protein. The data show around 770,000 distinct CDR3 sequences, under 35% seen once. Sequenced material: cultured CD8+ T cells from PBMCs, taken from culture after CMV antigen stimulation. The receptors stem from a human donor in good health (CMV status not recorded). Some clones in this sample may be carry-over from other donors' samples.

The chain is built from TRBV12-3 or TRBV12-4 and TRBJ1-2; D call uncertain. The CDR3 spans 12 residues. Trimming took off 7 bases at V and 8 bases at J, with 14 bases between the two ends. CDR3 protein: CASTLGVGGYTF. CDR3 DNA sequence: TGTGCCAGCACACTCGGGGTGGGGGGCTACACCTTC.

The chain carries TRBV6-8 and TRBJ2-1; TRBD1 agrees at 10 bases. Per the germline V gene, CDR1 is MNHGY and CDR2 is SAAAGT. CDR3 length equals 13 residues. V lost 4 bases, J lost 10 bases, and 4 bases stayed unmatched. The CDR3 is CASSSRDRGEQFF. The CDR3 DNA sequence: TGTGCCAGCAGTTCCCGGGACAGGGGCGAGCAGTTCTTC.

The gene calls are TRBV4-1 and TRBJ1-1, with 8 bases that match TRBD1. The CDR3 contains 15 residues. V shed 4 bases, J shed 5 bases, and the junction held 9 bases outside the gene matches. CDR1 and CDR2 (germline): MGHRA, YSYEKL. The CDR3 bases are TGCGCCAGCAGCCGCACCCAGGGGGCAAGTACTGAAGCTTTCTTT. Translated, it gives CASSRTQGASTEAFF.

This clonotype has only a few counts. V usage is TRBV7-8 and J usage is TRBJ2-2; tentatively, D is TRBD1 (5 bases). Germline V gives CDR1 SGHVS, CDR2 FQNEAQ. The CDR3 is made up of 17 amino acids. Trimming shortened V by 5 bases and J by 0 bases, and 16 bases separated the two germline ends. The CDR3 protein is CASSHSTQGPNTGELFF. CDR3 DNA sequence: TGTGCCAGCAGCCATTCTACCCAGGGTCCGAACACCGGGGAGCTGTTTTTT.

V is TRBV27 and J is TRBJ1-4; 9 bases match TRBD1. The CDR3 contains 15 residues. Germline V lookup: CDR1 MNHEY, CDR2 SMNVEV (reference sequence). The V gene end was trimmed by 5 bases and the J gene end by 8 bases; junction bases not matched to a gene: 9. The CDR3 here is CASSATGGLREKLFF. The DNA for the CDR3 is TGTGCCAGCAGTGCTACAGGGGGCCTAAGGGAAAAACTGTTTTTT. The variable domain in full, with the rest retrieved from reference TRBV27 and TRBJ1-4, is EAQVTQNPRYLITVTGKKLTVTCSQNMNHEYMSWYRQDPGLGLRQIYYSMNVEVTDKGDVPEGYKVSRKEKRNFPLILESPSPNQTSLYFCASSATGGLREKLFFGSGTQLSVL.